The rows below give T cell receptor beta chains drawn from one sample of a study of technical replicates of blood from a handful of donors. Only in-frame clones appear in the TCRdb table, and some are missing; sequencing was by immunoSEQ multiplex PCR. Counted here are some 13,000 clones, 95% occurring once; the ten biggest clones make up 7.4%. The sample was PBMCs. The receptor source for this set is a human donor in good health. The CDR3 runs from the conserved cysteine through the conserved F or W. A D gene is named only where the DNA matches it firmly.

cdr3_aa j_call v_call d_call
CASSEISGEQFF TRBJ2-1 TRBV2 .
CASSEPGLGTDTQYF TRBJ2-3 TRBV6-1 .
CASSLWQGTEAFF TRBJ1-1 TRBV7-3 .
CASSYYPGQGNNEQFF TRBJ2-1 TRBV13 TRBD1
CASSPKITQSNQPQHF TRBJ1-5 TRBV14 .
CASSLEARLAGNTGELFF TRBJ2-2 TRBV11-2 TRBD2
CASSLVPGGNTEAFF TRBJ1-1 TRBV5-1 .
CASSYWSSGSREQYF TRBJ2-7 TRBV6-5 TRBD2
CASSSRDREYNEQFF TRBJ2-1 TRBV11-3 TRBD1
CASSLVSSRYEQYF TRBJ2-7 TRBV11-2 .
CANLMGPSGRAYEQYF TRBJ2-7 TRBV2 TRBD2
CASSLSGLAGATGELFF TRBJ2-2 TRBV7-3 TRBD2
CASSLGLTQSTGELFF TRBJ2-2 TRBV5-4 .
CASRRDNSGANVLTF TRBJ2-6 TRBV6-5 .
CASSVGTASGNTIYF TRBJ1-3 TRBV6-1 .